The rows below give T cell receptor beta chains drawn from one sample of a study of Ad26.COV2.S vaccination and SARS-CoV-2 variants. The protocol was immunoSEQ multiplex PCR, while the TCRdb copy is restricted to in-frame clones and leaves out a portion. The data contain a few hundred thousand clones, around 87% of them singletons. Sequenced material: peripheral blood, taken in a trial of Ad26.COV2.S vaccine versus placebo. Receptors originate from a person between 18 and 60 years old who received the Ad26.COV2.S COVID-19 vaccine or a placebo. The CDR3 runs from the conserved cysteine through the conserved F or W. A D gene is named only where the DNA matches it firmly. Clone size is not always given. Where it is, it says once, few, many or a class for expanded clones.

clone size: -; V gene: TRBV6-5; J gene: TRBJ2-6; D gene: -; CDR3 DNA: TGTGCCAGCAATCGAAACAGGGCTGGGGCCAACGTCCTGACTTTC; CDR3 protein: CASNRNRAGANVLTF
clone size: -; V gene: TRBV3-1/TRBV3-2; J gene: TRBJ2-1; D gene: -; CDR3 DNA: TGTGCCAGCAGCCTCGGGACTGGGACGTACAATGAGCAGTTCTTC; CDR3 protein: CASSLGTGTYNEQFF
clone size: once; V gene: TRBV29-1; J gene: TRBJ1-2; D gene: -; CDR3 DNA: TGCAGCGTACAACGGGACGTTTCGGGCTACACCTTC; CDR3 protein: CSVQRDVSGYTF
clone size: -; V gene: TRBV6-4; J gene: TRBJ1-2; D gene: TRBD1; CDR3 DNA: TGTGCCAGCAGTGAGATCGGGACAGGCTATGGCTACACCTTC; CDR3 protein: CASSEIGTGYGYTF
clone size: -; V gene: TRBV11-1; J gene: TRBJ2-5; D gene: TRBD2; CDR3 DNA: TGTGCCAGCACCCAGCCCAGCGGGGGTGGGACCCAGTACTTC; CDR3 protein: CASTQPSGGGTQYF
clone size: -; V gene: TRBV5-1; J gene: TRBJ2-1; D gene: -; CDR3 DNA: TGCGCCAGCAGCTTGGCGGGGCTATCCTACAATGAGCAGTTCTTC; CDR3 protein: CASSLAGLSYNEQFF
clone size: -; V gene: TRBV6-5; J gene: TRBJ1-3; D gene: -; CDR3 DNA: TGTGCCACCAAAGGGGCCTCTGGAAACACCATATATTTT; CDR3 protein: CATKGASGNTIYF
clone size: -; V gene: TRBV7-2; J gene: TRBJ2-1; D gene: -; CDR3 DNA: TGTGCCAGCAGCTTAGGAGGACATGAGAATGAGCAGTTCTTC; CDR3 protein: CASSLGGHENEQFF
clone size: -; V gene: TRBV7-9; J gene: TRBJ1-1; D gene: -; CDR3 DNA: TGTGCCAGCAGCTTAGGTGGGGTGGTGAACACTGAAGCTTTCTTT; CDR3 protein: CASSLGGVVNTEAFF
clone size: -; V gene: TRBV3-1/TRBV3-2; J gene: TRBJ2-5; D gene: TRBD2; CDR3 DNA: TGTGCCAGCAGCCAATTTAACCGGGGGGGTCCGGGGGAGACCCAGTACTTC; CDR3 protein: CASSQFNRGGPGETQYF
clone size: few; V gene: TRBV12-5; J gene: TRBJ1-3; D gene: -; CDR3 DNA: TGTGCTAGTGGATTCCGGGCCGACGATGCCACCATATATTTT; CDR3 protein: CASGFRADDATIYF
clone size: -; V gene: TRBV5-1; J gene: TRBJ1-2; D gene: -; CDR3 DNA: TGCGCCAGCAGCTTGACCGACATAAACTATGGCTACACCTTC; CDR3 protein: CASSLTDINYGYTF
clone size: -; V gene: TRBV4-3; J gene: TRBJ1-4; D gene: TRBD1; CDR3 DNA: TGCGCCAGCAGCCAAGATGAGGCAGGGGGAGAAAAACTGTTTTTT; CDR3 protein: CASSQDEAGGEKLFF
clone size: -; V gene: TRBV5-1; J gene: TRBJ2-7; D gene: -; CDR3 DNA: TGCGCCAGCAGCTCCCCCCAGGACGAGCAGTACTTC; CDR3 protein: CASSSPQDEQYF